This is a list of T cell receptor beta chains from one sample in a study of CD8 T cells in Susac syndrome. Via MiXCR, TCRdb re-called the immunoSEQ multiplex PCR reads, giving one row per CDR3 protein. The sample includes approximately 150,000 distinct CDR3 sequences, approximately 95% of them seen just once. The sequenced sample consisted of CD4+ T cells from PBMCs. These receptors were obtained from a human donor with multiple sclerosis. Both conserved end residues are trimmed from each CDR3. Fields, in order: V gene, CDR3 protein.

>TRBV18
ASSPPSVQKAF
>TRBV4-3
ASSQFVGIQSYEQY
>TRBV19
ASSPSTTSHGYT
>TRBV6-2/TRBV6-3
ASERLAGGTQY
>TRBV20-1
SAVSGGSSTDTQY
>TRBV6-5
ASSYSRGPESNQPQH
>TRBV5-4
ASSLGQGLENTEAF
>TRBV20-1
SARKPSREQY
>TRBV12-3/TRBV12-4
ASSPETGWGYEQY
>TRBV30
AWSVVGTGELF
>TRBV20-1
SARVNRGYQPQH
>TRBV2
ASNQGDTAYEQY
>TRBV6-5
ASSLYVRVGELF
>TRBV30
AWSGETGLRQPQH
>TRBV20-1
SGRGGDYGYT
>TRBV10-2
ASSQTGPIYEQY
>TRBV18
ASSPQAGAYNEQF
>TRBV6-2/TRBV6-3
ASTNPRGLPLPEAF
>TRBV19
ASRANLAKNIQY
>TRBV15
ATSIWGKGDTGELF
>TRBV12-3/TRBV12-4
ASSLLGGHPNQPQH
>TRBV27
ASSGLQGSLSLGANVLT
>TRBV29-1
SVRQGLDQPQH
>TRBV27
ASSSSGLSYGYT
>TRBV7-3
ASSPGPSFYEQY
>TRBV5-1
ASSFDSPYEQY
>TRBV13
ASSRGRPGEKLF
>TRBV11-2
ASSWGGFNSGNTIY
>TRBV28
ASSSARGRYNYGYT
>TRBV6-1
ASRDGGLSSSYNEQF
>TRBV28
ASSGGQGRSPLH
>TRBV20-1
SARDPRTVNTEAF
>TRBV9
ASSGTSGAYNEQF
>TRBV7-2
ASSIGLAQETQY
>TRBV4-3
ASSQMGGRASYNEQF
>TRBV18
ASSPLDGSTYGYT
>TRBV19
ASSIEGIGQPQH
>TRBV19
ASSITRDFGAF
>TRBV2
ASSEAASTEFYGYT
>TRBV7-2
ASSLFPVSTDTQY
>TRBV30
AWSRTNEKLF
>TRBV5-1
ASSSGTGSQGEQY
>TRBV7-2
ASSLVGSSSYEQY
>TRBV12-3/TRBV12-4
ASSPPGGRVDTQY
>TRBV2
ASKQGYTEAF
>TRBV20-1
SARVPRVTVGEQF
>TRBV2
ASRGLAEYTGELF
>TRBV12-3/TRBV12-4
ASSSGQGMGYT
>TRBV6-5
ASSYTGVGAGANVLT
>TRBV2
ASRRDRGVQETQY
>TRBV11-2
ASSPRDPSPLH
>TRBV18
ASSPIFDNEQF
>TRBV28
ASSSSGTGSADTQY
>TRBV4-3
ASSQGALPSTDTQY
>TRBV30
AWRTSGRNEQF
>TRBV28
ASINPLGGVTDTQY
>TRBV7-3
ASSYSLGDTQY